The 4 T cell receptor beta chains in this list originate from one sample, sequenced in a study of blood T cell repertoires in COVID-19. Profiled with immunoSEQ multiplex PCR; TCRdb holds only in-frame clones, not every one. The profile shows some 20,000 clones, 65% to 90% of them singletons. The sequenced sample consisted of peripheral blood. These TCRs come from an elderly man with acute or convalescent COVID-19.

The chain uses TRBV6-4 and TRBJ1-6; perhaps TRBD1 as D (6 bases). V lost 6 bases to trimming and J lost 10 bases, with 19 bases between them. Germline V gene sequence: CDR1 MRHNA, CDR2 SNTAGT. The CDR3 is made up of 15 amino acids. CDR3 in DNA: TGTGCCAGCAGAAAAAACAGGGACGGGGGGTCACCCCTCCACTTT. This encodes CASRKNRDGGSPLHF.

This clone came up a few times. The rearrangement joins TRBV19 to TRBJ1-3; maybe TRBD1 (6 bases). The CDR3 is made up of 15 amino acids. The germline CDR1 and CDR2 sequences are LNHDA and SQIVND (reference sequence). The germline V and J ends were trimmed by 5 bases and 1 base, with 12 bases remaining between them. This chain's CDR3 is CASSRQGRSGNTIYF. CDR3 bases: TGTGCCAGTAGTCGCCAGGGGCGATCTGGAAACACCATATATTTT.

The chain employs TRBV19 and TRBJ1-2; maybe TRBD1 (6 bases). From germline, CDR1 is LNHDA and CDR2 SQIVND (reference sequence). The CDR3 is 19 residues long. V was cut by 3 bases and J by 8 bases, with 31 bases left in between. CDR3 amino acids: CASSMVIPGQRTKPGGYTF. The DNA of the CDR3 is TGTGCCAGTAGTATGGTGATTCCAGGACAGAGGACAAAACCGGGGGGCTACACCTTC.

The V and J genes are TRBV24-1 and TRBJ2-1; D is perhaps TRBD2 (5 bases). The CDR3 extends over 14 amino acids. The V gene lost 1 base and the J gene lost 7 bases, with 10 bases spanning the gap. Per germline, CDR1 KGHDR and CDR2 SFDVKD. CDR3 sequence reads: CATSDLNGVNEQFF. The CDR3 DNA reads TGTGCCACCAGTGATTTAAACGGGGTGAATGAGCAGTTCTTC.